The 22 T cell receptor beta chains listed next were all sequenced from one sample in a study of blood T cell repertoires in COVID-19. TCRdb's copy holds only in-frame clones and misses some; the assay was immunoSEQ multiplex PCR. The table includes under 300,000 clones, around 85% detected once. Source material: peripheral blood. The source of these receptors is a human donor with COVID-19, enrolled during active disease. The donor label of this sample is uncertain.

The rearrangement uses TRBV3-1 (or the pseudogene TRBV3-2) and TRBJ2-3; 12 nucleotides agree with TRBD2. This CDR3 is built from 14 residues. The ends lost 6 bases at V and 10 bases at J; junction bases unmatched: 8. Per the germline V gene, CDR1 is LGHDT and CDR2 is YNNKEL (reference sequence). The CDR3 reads CASRPLAGGLAQYF. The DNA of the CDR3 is TGTGCCAGCAGGCCCCTAGCGGGGGGGCTTGCGCAGTATTTT.

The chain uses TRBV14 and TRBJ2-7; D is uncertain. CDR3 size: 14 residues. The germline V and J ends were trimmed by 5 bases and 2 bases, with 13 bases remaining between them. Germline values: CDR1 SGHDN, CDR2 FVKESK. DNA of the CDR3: TGTGCCAGCAGCTCCCTAATAGTGACCTACGAGCAGTACTTC. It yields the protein CASSSLIVTYEQYF.

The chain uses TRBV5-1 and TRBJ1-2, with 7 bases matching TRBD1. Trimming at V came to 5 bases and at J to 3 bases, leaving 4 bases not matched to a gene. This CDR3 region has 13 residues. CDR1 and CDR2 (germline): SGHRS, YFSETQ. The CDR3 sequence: CASRITGDYGYTF. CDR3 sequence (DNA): TGCGCCAGCAGGATTACAGGGGACTATGGCTACACCTTC.

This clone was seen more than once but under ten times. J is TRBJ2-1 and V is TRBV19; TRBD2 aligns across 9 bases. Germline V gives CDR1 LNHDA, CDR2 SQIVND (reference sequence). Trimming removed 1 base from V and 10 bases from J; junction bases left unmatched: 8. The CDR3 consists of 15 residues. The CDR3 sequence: CASSIASGISGEQFF. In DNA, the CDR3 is TGTGCCAGTAGTATAGCTAGCGGGATATCGGGAGAGCAGTTCTTC. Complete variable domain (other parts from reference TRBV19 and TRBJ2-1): DGGITQSPKYLFRKEGQNVTLSCEQNLNHDAMYWYRQDPGQGLRLIYYSQIVNDFQKGDIAEGYSVSREKKESFPLTVTSAQKNPTAFYLCASSIASGISGEQFFGPGTRLTVL.

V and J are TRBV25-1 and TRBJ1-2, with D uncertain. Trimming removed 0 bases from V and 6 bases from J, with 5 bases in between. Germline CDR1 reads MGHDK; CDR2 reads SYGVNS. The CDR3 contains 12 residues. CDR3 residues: CASSEYPDGYTF. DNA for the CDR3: TGTGCCAGCAGTGAATACCCGGATGGCTACACCTTC.

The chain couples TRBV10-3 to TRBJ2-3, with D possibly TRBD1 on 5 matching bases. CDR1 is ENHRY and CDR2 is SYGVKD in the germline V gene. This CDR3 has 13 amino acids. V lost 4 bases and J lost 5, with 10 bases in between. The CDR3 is CAISVDQGDTQYF. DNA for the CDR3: TGTGCCATCAGTGTCGACCAGGGAGATACGCAGTATTTT.

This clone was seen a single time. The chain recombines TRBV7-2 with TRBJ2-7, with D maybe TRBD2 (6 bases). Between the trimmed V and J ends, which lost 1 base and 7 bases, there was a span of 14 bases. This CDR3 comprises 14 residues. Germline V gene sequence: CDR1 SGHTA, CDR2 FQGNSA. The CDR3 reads CASSLVAGRNEQYF. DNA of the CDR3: TGTGCCAGCAGCTTAGTGGCGGGAAGGAATGAGCAGTACTTC.

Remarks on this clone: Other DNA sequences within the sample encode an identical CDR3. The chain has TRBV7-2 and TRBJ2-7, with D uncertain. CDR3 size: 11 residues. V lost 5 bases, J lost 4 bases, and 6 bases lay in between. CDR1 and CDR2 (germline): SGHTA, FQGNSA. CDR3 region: CASSPLYEQYF. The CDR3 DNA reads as TGTGCCAGCAGCCCCCTTTACGAGCAGTACTTC.

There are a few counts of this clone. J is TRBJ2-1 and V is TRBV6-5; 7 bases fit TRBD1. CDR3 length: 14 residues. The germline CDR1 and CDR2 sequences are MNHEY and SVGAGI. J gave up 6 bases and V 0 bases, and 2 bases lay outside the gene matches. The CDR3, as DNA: TGTGCCAGCAGTTACTCAGGGGGCCTCAATGAGCAGTTCTTC. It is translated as CASSYSGGLNEQFF.

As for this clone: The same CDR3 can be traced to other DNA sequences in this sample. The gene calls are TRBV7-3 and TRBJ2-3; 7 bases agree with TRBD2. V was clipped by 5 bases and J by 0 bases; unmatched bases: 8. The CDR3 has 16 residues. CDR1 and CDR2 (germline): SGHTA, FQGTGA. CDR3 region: CASSPRGSGSTDTQYF. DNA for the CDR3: TGTGCCAGCAGCCCCCGTGGTAGCGGGAGCACAGATACGCAGTATTTT.

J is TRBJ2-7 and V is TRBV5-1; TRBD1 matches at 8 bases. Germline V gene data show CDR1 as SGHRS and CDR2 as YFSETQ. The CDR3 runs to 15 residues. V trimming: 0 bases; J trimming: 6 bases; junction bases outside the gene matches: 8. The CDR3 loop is CASSLADDRGREQYF. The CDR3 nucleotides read TGCGCCAGCAGCTTGGCTGACGACAGGGGACGCGAGCAGTACTTC.

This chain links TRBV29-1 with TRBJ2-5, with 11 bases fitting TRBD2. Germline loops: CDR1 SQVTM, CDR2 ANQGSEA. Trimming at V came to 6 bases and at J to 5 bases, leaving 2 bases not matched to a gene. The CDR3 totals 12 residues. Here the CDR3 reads CSVVAGGETQYF. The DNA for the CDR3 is TGCAGCGTGGTAGCGGGAGGGGAGACCCAGTACTTC.

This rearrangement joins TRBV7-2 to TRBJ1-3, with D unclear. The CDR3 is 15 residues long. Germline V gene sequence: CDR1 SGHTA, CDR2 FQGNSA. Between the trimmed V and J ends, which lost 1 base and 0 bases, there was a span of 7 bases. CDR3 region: CASSLDGISGNTIYF. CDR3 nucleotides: TGTGCCAGCAGCTTAGACGGTATCTCTGGAAACACCATATATTTT.

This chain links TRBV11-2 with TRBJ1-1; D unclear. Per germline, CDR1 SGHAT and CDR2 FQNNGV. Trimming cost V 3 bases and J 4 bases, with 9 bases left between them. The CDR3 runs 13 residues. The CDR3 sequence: CASSFWQITEAFF. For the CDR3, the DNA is TGTGCCAGCAGCTTTTGGCAAATCACTGAAGCTTTCTTT.

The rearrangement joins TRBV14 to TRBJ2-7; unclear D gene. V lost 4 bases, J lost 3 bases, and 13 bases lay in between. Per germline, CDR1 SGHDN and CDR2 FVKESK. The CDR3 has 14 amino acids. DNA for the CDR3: TGTGCCAGCAGCCCCCTAGGCGAATACTACGAGCAGTACTTC. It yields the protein CASSPLGEYYEQYF.

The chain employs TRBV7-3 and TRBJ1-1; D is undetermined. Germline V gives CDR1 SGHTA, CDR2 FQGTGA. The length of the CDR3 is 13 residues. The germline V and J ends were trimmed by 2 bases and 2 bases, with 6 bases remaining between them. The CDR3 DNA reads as TGTGCCAGCAGCTTAGAGGGAAACACTGAAGCTTTCTTT. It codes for CASSLEGNTEAFF.

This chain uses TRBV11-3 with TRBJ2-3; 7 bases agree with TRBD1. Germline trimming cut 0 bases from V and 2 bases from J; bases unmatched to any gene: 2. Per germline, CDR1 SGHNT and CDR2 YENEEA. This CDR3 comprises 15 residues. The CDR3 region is CASSLERGPTDTQYF. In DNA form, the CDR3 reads TGTGCCAGCAGCTTAGAGAGGGGGCCCACAGATACGCAGTATTTT.

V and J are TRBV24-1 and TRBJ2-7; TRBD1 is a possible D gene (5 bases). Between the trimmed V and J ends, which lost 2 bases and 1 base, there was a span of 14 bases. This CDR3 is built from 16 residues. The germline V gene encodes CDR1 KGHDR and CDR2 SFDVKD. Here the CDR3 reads CATSDSQGVGSYEQYF. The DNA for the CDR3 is TGTGCCACCAGTGATTCTCAGGGCGTGGGGTCCTACGAGCAGTACTTC.

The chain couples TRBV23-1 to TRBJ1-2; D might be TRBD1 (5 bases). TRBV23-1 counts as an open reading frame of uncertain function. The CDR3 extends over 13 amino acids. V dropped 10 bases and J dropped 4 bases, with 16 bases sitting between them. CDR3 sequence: CATWRDSLYGYTF. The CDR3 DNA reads TGCGCCACCTGGCGGGACTCCCTCTATGGCTACACCTTC.

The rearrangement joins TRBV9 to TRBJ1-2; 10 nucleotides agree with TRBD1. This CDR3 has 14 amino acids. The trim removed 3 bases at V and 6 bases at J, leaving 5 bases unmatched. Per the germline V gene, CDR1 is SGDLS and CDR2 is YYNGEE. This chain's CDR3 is CASSALTGGDGYTF. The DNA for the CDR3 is TGTGCCAGCAGCGCTCTGACAGGGGGCGATGGCTACACCTTC.

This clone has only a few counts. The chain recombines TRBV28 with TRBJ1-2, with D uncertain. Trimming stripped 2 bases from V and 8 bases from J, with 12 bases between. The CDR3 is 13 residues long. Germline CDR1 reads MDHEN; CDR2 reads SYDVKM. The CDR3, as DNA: TGTGCCAGCAGTTTAAGCCCTCGGGAAGGCTACACCTTC. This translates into CASSLSPREGYTF.

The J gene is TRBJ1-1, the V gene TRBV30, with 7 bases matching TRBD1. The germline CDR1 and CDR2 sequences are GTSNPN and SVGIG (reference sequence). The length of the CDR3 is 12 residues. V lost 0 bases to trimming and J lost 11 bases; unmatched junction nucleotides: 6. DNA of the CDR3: TGTGCCTGGAGTGTACTGATGACAGGGGCTTTCTTT. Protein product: CAWSVLMTGAFF. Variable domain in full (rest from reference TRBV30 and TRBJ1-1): SQTIHQWPATLVQPVGSPLSLECTVEGTSNPNLYWYRQAAGRGLQLLFYSVGIGQISSEVPQNLSASRPQDRQFILSSKKLLLSDSGFYLCAWSVLMTGAFFGQGTRLTVV.